This is a list of T cell receptor beta chains from one sample in a study of cytomegalovirus exposure and HLA in healthy donors. Method: immunoSEQ multiplex PCR; TCRdb's copy keeps in-frame clones and lacks some. The sample lists hundreds of thousands of clones; about nine tenths were seen once. Input material: PBMCs. The source is a woman younger than 30 in good health and CMV-seronegative. Both conserved end residues are part of each CDR3. The order of the fields is clone size, V gene, CDR3 length, D gene, J gene, CDR3 DNA, CDR3 protein. The D gene is left open where the match is weak. Only part of the rows carry a size: once, few, many, or a class if the clone is expanded.

size: -; V: TRBV7-9; length: 12; D: -; J: TRBJ2-1; DNA: TGTGCCAGCAGCTTTCGAGAGGACAGGCAGTTCTTC; CDR3: CASSFREDRQFF
size: -; V: TRBV7-9; length: 14; D: TRBD1; J: TRBJ2-5; DNA: TGTGCCAGCAGCTTAAGGGACAGGGGAGAGACCCAGTACTTC; CDR3: CASSLRDRGETQYF
size: few; V: TRBV18; length: 12; D: -; J: TRBJ2-7; DNA: TGTGCCAGCTCCCCTAGGGGGTACGAGCAGTACTTC; CDR3: CASSPRGYEQYF
size: -; V: TRBV7-9; length: 14; D: -; J: TRBJ2-7; DNA: TGTGCCAGCAGCTTAGCCCGGTCCCCCCTCGAGCAGTACTTC; CDR3: CASSLARSPLEQYF
size: -; V: TRBV19; length: 18; D: TRBD2; J: TRBJ2-7; DNA: TGTGCCAGTAGTATAGTCGGCCCCGGACTAGCGGGGGCCTACGAGCAGTACTTC; CDR3: CASSIVGPGLAGAYEQYF
size: once; V: TRBV18; length: 14; D: TRBD1; J: TRBJ1-5; DNA: TGTGCCAGCTCGCTGGGACAGCTCAATCAGCCCCAGCATTTT; CDR3: CASSLGQLNQPQHF
size: -; V: TRBV9; length: 17; D: TRBD2; J: TRBJ2-1; DNA: TGTGCCAGCAGCGTAGATCCGGGAGGGCCCGGATCCTATGAGCAGTTCTTC; CDR3: CASSVDPGGPGSYEQFF
size: -; V: TRBV4-1; length: 17; D: -; J: TRBJ2-2; DNA: TGCGCCAGCAGCCAAGATCGCGGGACAGCCTACGCCGGGGAGCTGTTTTTT; CDR3: CASSQDRGTAYAGELFF
size: -; V: TRBV7-9; length: 19; D: TRBD2; J: TRBJ2-7; DNA: TGTGCCAGCAGCTTAGCCGCCCCTACTAGCGGGGGGTCTGCCTACGAGCAGTACTTC; CDR3: CASSLAAPTSGGSAYEQYF
size: -; V: TRBV5-1; length: 16; D: -; J: TRBJ2-1; DNA: TGCGCCAGCAGCTTCCCGCACCTGAGCTCCTACAATGAGCAGTTCTTC; CDR3: CASSFPHLSSYNEQFF
size: -; V: TRBV5-1; length: 13; D: -; J: TRBJ2-7; DNA: TGCGCCAGCAGCGTCCAGAATCCCTACGAGCAGTACTTC; CDR3: CASSVQNPYEQYF
size: -; V: TRBV27; length: 15; D: TRBD1; J: TRBJ1-2; DNA: TGTGCCAGCAGTTCCGACAGGACAGGGAACTATGGCTACACCTTC; CDR3: CASSSDRTGNYGYTF
size: -; V: TRBV18; length: 14; D: TRBD1; J: TRBJ1-3; DNA: TGTGCCAGCTCACCAACAGGGGAGGGAAACACCATATATTTT; CDR3: CASSPTGEGNTIYF
size: -; V: TRBV7-8; length: 15; D: -; J: TRBJ1-2; DNA: TGTGCCAGCAGCCGGGGGGACGGTCGGGGTCGTGGCTACACCTTC; CDR3: CASSRGDGRGRGYTF
size: -; V: TRBV15; length: 13; D: TRBD1; J: TRBJ2-7; DNA: TGTGCCACCAGGAGACAGGGGTTATACGAGCAGTACTTC; CDR3: CATRRQGLYEQYF
size: once; V: TRBV28; length: 16; D: -; J: TRBJ1-5; DNA: TGTGCCAGCACCTCCTCTGGAACAGGGATTAATCAGCCCCAGCATTTT; CDR3: CASTSSGTGINQPQHF
size: -; V: TRBV21-1; length: 17; D: -; J: TRBJ2-1; DNA: TGTGCCAGCAGCAAAATGGGACTAGCGGGGGGGCGCGTTGAGCAGTTCTTC; CDR3: CASSKMGLAGGRVEQFF
size: -; V: TRBV10-3; length: 12; D: -; J: TRBJ2-7; DNA: TGTGCCATCAGTGCGGCGGTAGACGAGCAGTACTTC; CDR3: CAISAAVDEQYF
size: -; V: TRBV6-4; length: 13; D: -; J: TRBJ1-1; DNA: TGTGCCAGCAGTGACTCGATGGGGGCTCAGGCTTTCTTT; CDR3: CASSDSMGAQAFF
size: -; V: TRBV6-1; length: 14; D: TRBD1; J: TRBJ2-1; DNA: TGTGCCGGTACAGGGGGGTACTCCTACAATGAGCAGTTCTTC; CDR3: CAGTGGYSYNEQFF
size: -; V: TRBV15; length: 14; D: -; J: TRBJ1-5; DNA: TGTGCCACCAGCAGATCGACAGCTCATCAGCCCCAGCATTTT; CDR3: CATSRSTAHQPQHF
size: -; V: TRBV28; length: 16; D: TRBD1; J: TRBJ1-1; DNA: TGTGCCAGCAGTTCTATAGGACAGGCTGTTTGGTCTGAAGCTTTCTTT; CDR3: CASSSIGQAVWSEAFF
size: -; V: TRBV4-1; length: 12; D: -; J: TRBJ2-5; DNA: TGCGCCAGCAGCCAAGATCACTTGACCCAGTACTTC; CDR3: CASSQDHLTQYF
size: -; V: TRBV5-4; length: 13; D: -; J: TRBJ2-3; DNA: TGTGCCAGCAGCTTGGCGGGAACGGATACGCAGTATTTT; CDR3: CASSLAGTDTQYF
size: -; V: TRBV9; length: 13; D: -; J: TRBJ2-5; DNA: TGTGCCAGCAGCGTAATGGGGCTTGAGACCCAGTACTTC; CDR3: CASSVMGLETQYF
size: few; V: TRBV27; length: 12; D: -; J: TRBJ2-7; DNA: TGTGCCAGCAGTCCCGGTTTCCCCGTCGAGTACTTC; CDR3: CASSPGFPVEYF
size: -; V: TRBV11-2; length: 15; D: -; J: TRBJ2-1; DNA: TGTGCCAGCAGCCCCGGTTATGCGTCCTACAATGAGCAGTTCTTC; CDR3: CASSPGYASYNEQFF
size: -; V: TRBV5-6; length: 15; D: TRBD2; J: TRBJ2-6; DNA: TGTGCCAGCAGCCCCGGGGGGTCTGGGGCCAACGTCCTGACTTTC; CDR3: CASSPGGSGANVLTF
size: -; V: TRBV6-4; length: 15; D: TRBD1; J: TRBJ2-7; DNA: TGTGCCAGCAGACGGACAGGGGAAATTTCCTACGAGCAGTACTTC; CDR3: CASRRTGEISYEQYF
size: -; V: TRBV5-6; length: 12; D: TRBD1; J: TRBJ1-2; DNA: TGTGCCAGCAGCTACCGGGACAGGCCGGACACCTTC; CDR3: CASSYRDRPDTF
size: once; V: TRBV6-5; length: 15; D: TRBD1; J: TRBJ2-7; DNA: TGTGCCAGCAGCCACCGGGGACAGGGGTTCTACGAGCAGTACTTC; CDR3: CASSHRGQGFYEQYF
size: once; V: TRBV13; length: 15; D: -; J: TRBJ2-7; DNA: TGTGCCAGCAGCTTTCGGCAGGGTAGTACCTACGAGCAGTACTTC; CDR3: CASSFRQGSTYEQYF
size: -; V: TRBV7-8; length: 14; D: -; J: TRBJ1-2; DNA: TGTGCCAGCAGCTTAGTTGGACAGAACTATGGCTACACCTTC; CDR3: CASSLVGQNYGYTF
size: -; V: TRBV6-5; length: 14; D: TRBD1; J: TRBJ1-2; DNA: TGTGCCAGCAGTTACTCAGTAGGGGGCTACGGCTACACCTTC; CDR3: CASSYSVGGYGYTF
size: -; V: TRBV11-1; length: 14; D: -; J: TRBJ1-1; DNA: TGTGCCAGCAGCCCCCAGGGAGGGAACACTGAAGCTTTCTTT; CDR3: CASSPQGGNTEAFF
size: -; V: TRBV2; length: 14; D: -; J: TRBJ1-1; DNA: TGTGCCAGCAGACGGGGGGAATTTGACGCTGAAGCTTTCTTT; CDR3: CASRRGEFDAEAFF
size: -; V: TRBV13; length: 14; D: -; J: TRBJ2-7; DNA: TGTGCCAGCAGCCACCAGGTCAGCTCCTACGAGCAGTACTTC; CDR3: CASSHQVSSYEQYF
size: -; V: TRBV27; length: 15; D: TRBD2; J: TRBJ2-2; DNA: TGTGCCAGCAGTTTGCTAGCGGGGGAGACCGGGGAGCTGTTTTTT; CDR3: CASSLLAGETGELFF
size: once; V: TRBV5-4; length: 15; D: TRBD2; J: TRBJ2-5; DNA: TGTGCCAGCAGCTTGAGGCTAGCGGGGGAAGAGACCCAGTACTTC; CDR3: CASSLRLAGEETQYF
size: -; V: TRBV27; length: 16; D: -; J: TRBJ2-1; DNA: TGTGCCAGCTCCATGGGAACTAGCACCCGAGGGAATGAGCAGTTCTTC; CDR3: CASSMGTSTRGNEQFF
size: -; V: TRBV5-5; length: 11; D: -; J: TRBJ2-7; DNA: TGTGCCAGCAGCTCTATCTACGAGCAGTACTTC; CDR3: CASSSIYEQYF
size: -; V: TRBV27; length: 15; D: TRBD2; J: TRBJ2-3; DNA: TGTGCCAGCAGCCGACTAGCGGGGGGTACAGATACGCAGTATTTT; CDR3: CASSRLAGGTDTQYF
size: -; V: TRBV2; length: 12; D: TRBD2; J: TRBJ2-5; DNA: TGTGCCGCAGCGGGGGGGATAGAGACCCAGTACTTC; CDR3: CAAAGGIETQYF
size: once; V: TRBV19; length: 15; D: -; J: TRBJ2-5; DNA: TGTGCCAGTAGTATAGATCCCTTGGGGGGAGAGACCCAGTACTTC; CDR3: CASSIDPLGGETQYF
size: -; V: TRBV28; length: 16; D: TRBD2; J: TRBJ2-1; DNA: TGTGCCAGCAGTTCCCTAGCGGGACTCTCCTACAATGAGCAGTTCTTC; CDR3: CASSSLAGLSYNEQFF
size: -; V: TRBV18; length: 14; D: TRBD1; J: TRBJ2-7; DNA: TGTGCCAGCTCGCCGGGACAGGGGAACTACGAGCAGTACTTC; CDR3: CASSPGQGNYEQYF
size: -; V: TRBV5-1; length: 15; D: -; J: TRBJ2-7; DNA: TGCGCCAGCAGCCTGAGCGGACAGAGCTCCTACGAGCAGTACTTC; CDR3: CASSLSGQSSYEQYF
size: -; V: TRBV27; length: 14; D: -; J: TRBJ2-3; DNA: TGTGCCAGCAGTTTGACACAGGCGCAAGGTGCGCAGTATTTT; CDR3: CASSLTQAQGAQYF
size: few; V: TRBV29-1; length: 12; D: -; J: TRBJ1-2; DNA: TGCAGCGTTGACGGGAAAAACTATGGCTACACCTTC; CDR3: CSVDGKNYGYTF
size: once; V: TRBV28; length: 15; D: TRBD2; J: TRBJ2-5; DNA: TGTGCCAGCAGTTACACTAGCGGGGACCGAGGGACCCAGTACTTC; CDR3: CASSYTSGDRGTQYF
size: -; V: TRBV19; length: 14; D: TRBD1; J: TRBJ1-5; DNA: TGTGCCAGTACCGGGGACAGGTGGTATCAGCCCCAGCATTTT; CDR3: CASTGDRWYQPQHF
size: -; V: TRBV19; length: 15; D: TRBD1; J: TRBJ2-1; DNA: TGTGCCAGTAGTAAAGGGACAGGGGTCTACAATGAGCAGTTCTTC; CDR3: CASSKGTGVYNEQFF
size: -; V: TRBV7-2; length: 18; D: TRBD2; J: TRBJ2-1; DNA: TGTGCCAGCAGCTTAGTTTTCGGAACTAGCGGGAAAGGGAATGAGCAGTTCTTC; CDR3: CASSLVFGTSGKGNEQFF